Shown below are 28 T cell receptor beta chains from a single sample sequenced in a study of CD8+ T cells in alopecia areata. Extracted RNA was reverse transcribed, and the resulting cDNA served as sequencing template. Measured with immunoSEQ multiplex PCR; TCRdb has only the in-frame clones, and not every one. The sample yields roughly 75,000 clones, roughly three fifths seen once. Material: CD8+ T cells sorted from blood, obtained at week 0. The source is a human donor with alopecia areata.

V usage is TRBV7-9 and J usage is TRBJ1-2; TRBD1 matches 10 bases. CDR1 is SEHNR, CDR2 FQNEAQ, per germline (reference sequence). This CDR3 contains 13 residues. The V gene end was trimmed by 5 bases and the J gene end by 8 bases; junction bases not matched to a gene: 5. The CDR3 sequence is CASSRGTGDGYTF. CDR3 nucleotide sequence: TGTGCCAGCAGCCGAGGGACAGGGGACGGCTACACCTTC.

CDR3: CASTQGEGYNEQFF. As DNA, the CDR3 is TGTGCCAGCACCCAAGGGGAGGGGTACAATGAGCAGTTCTTC. V gene TRBV27 combines with J gene TRBJ2-1, with 7 bases lining up with TRBD2. Germline V gene data show CDR1 as MNHEY and CDR2 as SMNVEV (reference sequence). Losses at the gene ends were 7 bases for V and 4 bases for J; bases not matched to a gene: 7. The length of the CDR3 is 14 residues.

The chain joins TRBV6-1 to TRBJ2-5; no clear D gene. CDR1 MNHNS and CDR2 SASEGT come from the germline V gene. This CDR3 contains 13 residues. V was clipped by 3 bases and J by 2 bases, with 7 bases between them. As DNA, the CDR3 is TGTGCCAGCAGTGACGCGATACAAGAGACCCAGTACTTC. It is translated as CASSDAIQETQYF.

This clone was observed a single time. This chain joins TRBV29-1 and TRBJ1-2; 7 positions agree with TRBD1. The CDR3 covers 15 residues. Germline loops: CDR1 SQVTM, CDR2 ANQGSEA. V gave up 5 bases and J gave up 4 bases; unmatched junction bases: 13. CDR3 sequence (DNA): TGCAGCGTTTCCGATCAGGGGGGCGCCCCCTATGGCTACACCTTC. This translates into CSVSDQGGAPYGYTF.

The chain recombines TRBV15 with TRBJ2-1; 7 nucleotides align to TRBD2. This CDR3 has 15 residues. The germline CDR1 and CDR2 sequences are LNHNV and YYDKDF (reference sequence). V shed 0 bases and J 7 bases; nucleotides not matched to a gene: 6. In nucleotides, the CDR3 is TGTGCCACCAGCAGAGATCTCTCTAGCGGAAATGAGCAGTTCTTC. It specifies CATSRDLSSGNEQFF.

In its sample, this clone was seen a few times. The chain recombines TRBV5-1 with TRBJ2-2; D is uncertain. V lost 2 bases, J lost 5 bases, and 7 bases lay in between. CDR3 length: 13 amino acids. Germline assignment: CDR1 SGHRS and CDR2 YFSETQ. In DNA, the CDR3 is TGCGCCAGCAGCTTTGCGCAGACCGGGGAGCTGTTTTTT. Protein: CASSFAQTGELFF.

This chain uses TRBV18 with TRBJ2-3, with D perhaps assigned TRBD1 or TRBD2 (5 bases each). Trimming removed 3 bases from V and 15 bases from J, with 22 bases in between. This CDR3 has 14 amino acids. Germline CDR1 and CDR2: KGHSH and LQKENI. The chain's CDR3 is CASSPRDGALSQYF. The CDR3 nucleotides read TGTGCCAGCTCACCTCGAGACGGGGCCCTTAGTCAATATTTT.

Only a few counts were recorded for this clone. The chain combines TRBV7-8 with TRBJ2-2; 9 bases agree with TRBD1. The junction had 7 bases not matched to a gene; V was cut back by 5 bases and J by 3 bases. The CDR3 runs 16 residues. Per the germline V gene, CDR1 is SGHVS and CDR2 is FQNEAQ. The CDR3: CASSKPGQGDTGELFF. The CDR3 DNA follows: TGTGCCAGCAGCAAACCGGGACAGGGTGACACCGGGGAGCTGTTTTTT.

A few counts support this clone. CDR3: CASRSGQLQGRTEAFF. As DNA, the CDR3 is TGTGCCAGCAGGAGCGGTCAGCTACAGGGGAGAACTGAAGCTTTCTTT. The chain joins TRBV11-1 to TRBJ1-1; TRBD1 matches at 7 bases. V trimming: 6 bases; J trimming: 5 bases; junction bases outside the gene matches: 15. The germline V gene has CDR1 SGHAT and CDR2 FQDESV (reference sequence). The CDR3 sequence is 16 residues long.

This clone occurred once. This rearrangement joins TRBV29-1 to TRBJ2-5; the D call may be TRBD1 or TRBD2 (5 bases each). CDR3 length equals 13 residues. V dropped 4 bases and J dropped 0 bases, with 9 bases sitting between them. The germline V gene encodes CDR1 SQVTM and CDR2 ANQGSEA. The CDR3 bases are TGCAGCGTTGTCTGGGGGTACCAAGAGACCCAGTACTTC. It specifies CSVVWGYQETQYF.

This chain uses TRBV6-5 with TRBJ1-5, with 9 bases identical to TRBD1. The CDR3 is 13 residues long. J lost 4 bases, V lost 11 bases, and 6 bases had no gene match. From germline, CDR1 is MNHEY and CDR2 SVGAGI. The CDR3, as DNA: TGTGCCTCTTGGGGGACAGGGAATCAGCCCCAGCATTTT. It specifies CASWGTGNQPQHF.

V is TRBV5-1 and J is TRBJ2-1, with D possibly called TRBD1 or TRBD2 (6 bases each). The germline V gene has CDR1 SGHRS and CDR2 YFSETQ. The ends were cut back, 0 bases at V and 4 bases at J, with 14 bases in the middle. The CDR3 is 16 amino acids. The CDR3: CASSLGAGGTYNEQFF. CDR3 in DNA: TGCGCCAGCAGCTTGGGAGCGGGCGGGACATACAATGAGCAGTTCTTC.

The rearrangement joins TRBV30 to TRBJ2-1; D unresolved. Trimming removed 7 bases from V and 8 bases from J, with 9 bases in between. The CDR3 is 10 residues long. Per the germline V gene, CDR1 is GTSNPN and CDR2 is SVGIG (reference sequence). CDR3 DNA sequence: TGTGCCTTAGACAAACATGAGCAGTTCTTC. Its translation is CALDKHEQFF.

The genes are TRBV18 and TRBJ2-7; tentatively, D is TRBD1 (6 bases). The CDR3 sequence is 14 residues long. V gave up 6 bases and J gave up 0 bases, with 12 bases separating them. The germline V gene encodes CDR1 KGHSH and CDR2 LQKENI. CDR3 nucleotide sequence: TGTGCCAGCTCGGAACCGACAGGCTCCTACGAGCAGTACTTC. Amino acids: CASSEPTGSYEQYF.

The chain carries TRBV7-9 and TRBJ2-7; D is possibly TRBD2 (7 bases). The CDR3 runs 17 residues. CDR1 is SEHNR, CDR2 FQNEAQ, per germline (reference sequence). V was shortened by 5 bases and J by 5 bases, with 25 bases between the two germline ends. The CDR3 loop reads CASSPREGRGLWHEQYF. Here the CDR3 DNA reads TGTGCCAGCAGCCCTAGGGAGGGCAGGGGCCTTTGGCACGAGCAGTACTTC.

J is TRBJ2-2 and V is TRBV30; 7 nucleotides line up with TRBD1. The CDR3 consists of 14 residues. V shed 3 bases and J 1 base; nucleotides not matched to a gene: 2. The V gene's germline CDR1 is GTSNPN and CDR2 SVGIG (reference sequence). The CDR3 loop reads CAWRDRVNTGELFF. The CDR3 DNA sequence: TGTGCCTGGAGAGACAGGGTGAACACCGGGGAGCTGTTTTTT.

V and J are TRBV29-1 and TRBJ2-7; 8 positions match TRBD2. The length of the CDR3 is 17 residues. CDR1 SQVTM and CDR2 ANQGSEA come from the germline V gene. Trimming took 0 bases from V and 3 from J; bases not matched to a gene: 13. CDR3 protein: CSVEDPGGRGSDYEQYF. The DNA for the CDR3 is TGCAGCGTTGAAGATCCGGGGGGGCGAGGGTCCGACTACGAGCAGTACTTC.

This clone was seen a few times. The chain recombines TRBV7-8 with TRBJ2-1; TRBD2 aligns across 12 bases. J lost 7 bases, V lost 5 bases, and 9 bases had no gene match. The CDR3 is 16 residues long. The germline V gene has CDR1 SGHVS and CDR2 FQNEAQ. CDR3 protein: CASSVWTSGAQNEQFF. The CDR3 DNA reads TGTGCCAGCAGCGTCTGGACTAGCGGGGCTCAGAATGAGCAGTTCTTC.

This clone was picked up one time. V and J are TRBV4-3 and TRBJ2-6; 14 nucleotides match TRBD2. Unmatched junction bases numbered 3, after V lost 1 base and J lost 1 base. Germline V lookup: CDR1 LGHNA, CDR2 YSLEER. The CDR3 loop spans 19 amino acids. CDR3 sequence reads: CASSQGLAGGPSGANVLTF. The CDR3 bases are TGCGCCAGCAGCCAAGGACTAGCGGGAGGGCCGTCTGGGGCCAACGTCCTGACTTTC.

This sequence joins TRBV5-6 and TRBJ2-7; D is tentatively TRBD1 or TRBD2 (6 bases each). The germline V and J ends were trimmed by 0 bases and 4 bases, with 11 bases remaining between them. This CDR3 has 14 residues. The germline V gene encodes CDR1 SGHDT and CDR2 YYEEEE. Here the CDR3 reads CASSLAGALYEQYF. CDR3 DNA sequence: TGTGCCAGCAGCTTGGCGGGGGCGCTTTACGAGCAGTACTTC.

The chain uses TRBV30 and TRBJ2-7; tentative D call: TRBD1 (6 bases). Trimming removed 1 base at V and 3 bases at J, with 16 bases between. In germline, CDR1 is GTSNPN, CDR2 SVGIG (reference sequence). This CDR3 is built from 15 residues. The CDR3 DNA reads as TGTGCCTGGAGTGGAACCGGGACACCGGTCTACGAGCAGTACTTC. Residues: CAWSGTGTPVYEQYF.

The sample holds a few counts of this clone. J is TRBJ2-7 and V is TRBV6-5; D remains ambiguous. Germline assignment: CDR1 MNHEY and CDR2 SVGAGI. V lost 8 bases and J lost 5, with 16 bases in between. There are 13 residues in the CDR3. In nucleotides, the CDR3 is TGTGCCAGCGAAGGCATGGGAATCGACGAGCAGTACTTC. Translated: CASEGMGIDEQYF.

This clone appeared a few times. V and J are TRBV4-2 and TRBJ1-1; no clear D. CDR3 size: 15 residues. V lost 0 bases and J lost 4, with 12 bases in between. Germline CDR1 and CDR2: LGHNA and YNFKEQ. In nucleotides, the CDR3 is TGTGCCAGCAGCCAAGATGAGCTGGGCGGCACTGAAGCTTTCTTT. Amino acids: CASSQDELGGTEAFF.

V and J are TRBV30 and TRBJ2-7, with D possibly matching TRBD2 (6 bases). The germline V gene encodes CDR1 GTSNPN and CDR2 SVGIG (reference sequence). This CDR3 has 13 residues. V was cut by 3 bases and J by 1 base, with 10 bases left in between. CDR3 residues: CAWSRDLSYEQYF. The CDR3 nucleotides read TGTGCCTGGAGCAGGGACTTATCCTACGAGCAGTACTTC.

The rearrangement uses TRBV5-6 and TRBJ2-1; no clear D. The CDR3 covers 13 residues. Germline lookup yields CDR1 SGHDT and CDR2 YYEEEE. V gave up 1 base and J gave up 5 bases, with 7 bases separating them. The CDR3 DNA reads TGTGCCAGCAGCTTGTTACCCAACAATGAGCAGTTCTTC. Protein: CASSLLPNNEQFF.

V is TRBV2 and J is TRBJ1-2; D ambiguous. This CDR3 has 14 residues. V lost 4 bases to trimming and J lost 2 bases, with 11 bases between them. The germline gives CDR1 SNHLY, CDR2 FYNNEI. The CDR3 is CASSVYGGNYGYTF. CDR3 coding DNA: TGTGCCAGCAGTGTTTATGGAGGGAACTATGGCTACACCTTC.

The chain links TRBV25-1 to TRBJ2-7; the match to TRBD1 covers 10 bases. V trimming: 3 bases; J trimming: 5 bases; junction bases outside the gene matches: 10. Germline V gene sequence: CDR1 MGHDK, CDR2 SYGVNS. The CDR3 has 16 amino acids. The CDR3 nucleotides read TGTGCCAGCAGTGAGAGACCGGGACAGGGGTTACACGAGCAGTACTTC. Its protein is CASSERPGQGLHEQYF.

The CDR3 spells CASSSRGFNQPQHF. The CDR3 bases are TGTGCCAGCAGTTCAAGGGGATTCAATCAGCCCCAGCATTTT. V and J are TRBV28 and TRBJ1-5; TRBD1 is a possible D gene (5 bases). Germline CDR1 MDHEN, CDR2 SYDVKM. Trimming left V 4 bases short and J 3 bases short, with 10 bases between. The CDR3 has 14 residues.